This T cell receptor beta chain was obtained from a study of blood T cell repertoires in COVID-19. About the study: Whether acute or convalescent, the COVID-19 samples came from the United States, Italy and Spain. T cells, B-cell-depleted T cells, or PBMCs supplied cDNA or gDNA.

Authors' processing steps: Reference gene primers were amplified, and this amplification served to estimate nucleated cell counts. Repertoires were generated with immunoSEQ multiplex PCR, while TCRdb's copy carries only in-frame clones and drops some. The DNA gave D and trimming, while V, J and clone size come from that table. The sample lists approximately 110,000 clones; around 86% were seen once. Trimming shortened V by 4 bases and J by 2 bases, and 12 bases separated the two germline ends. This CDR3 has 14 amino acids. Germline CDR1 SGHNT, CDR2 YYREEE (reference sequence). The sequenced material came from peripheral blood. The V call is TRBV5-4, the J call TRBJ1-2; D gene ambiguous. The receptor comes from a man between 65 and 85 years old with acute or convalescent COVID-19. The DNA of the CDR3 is TGTGCCAGCAGCCCGCGGGGAGCCAACTATGGCTACACCTTC. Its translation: CASSPRGANYGYTF.